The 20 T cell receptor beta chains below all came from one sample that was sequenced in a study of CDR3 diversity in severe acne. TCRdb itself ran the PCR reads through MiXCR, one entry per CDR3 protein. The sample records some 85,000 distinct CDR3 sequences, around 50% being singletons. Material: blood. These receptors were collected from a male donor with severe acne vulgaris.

The CDR3 loop is CASSERDRGSETQYF. The CDR3 DNA is TGTGCCAGCAGTGAAAGGGACAGGGGGTCGGAGACCCAGTACTTC. The chain recombines TRBV2 with TRBJ2-5; 11 bases align to TRBD1. V dropped 2 bases and J dropped 5; count of bases not matched to a gene: 4. The CDR3 extends over 15 amino acids. Germline-derived CDR1 and CDR2 are SNHLY and FYNNEI.

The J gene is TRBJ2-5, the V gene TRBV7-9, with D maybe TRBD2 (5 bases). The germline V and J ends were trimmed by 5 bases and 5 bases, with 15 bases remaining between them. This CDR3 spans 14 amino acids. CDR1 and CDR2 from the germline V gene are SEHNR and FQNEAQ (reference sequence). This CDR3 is CASSPLTKWETQYF. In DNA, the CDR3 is TGTGCCAGCAGCCCTCTGACTAAGTGGGAGACCCAGTACTTC.

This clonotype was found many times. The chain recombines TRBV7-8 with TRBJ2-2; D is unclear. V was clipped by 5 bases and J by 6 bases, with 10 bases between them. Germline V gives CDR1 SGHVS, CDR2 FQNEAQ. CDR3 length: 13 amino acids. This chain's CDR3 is CASSPREAGELFF. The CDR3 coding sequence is TGTGCCAGCAGCCCTCGAGAGGCCGGGGAGCTGTTTTTT.

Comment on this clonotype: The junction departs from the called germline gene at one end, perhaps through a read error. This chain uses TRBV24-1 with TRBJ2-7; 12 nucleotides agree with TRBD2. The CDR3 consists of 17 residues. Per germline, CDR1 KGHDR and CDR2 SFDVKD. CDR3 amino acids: CASSYNTGTSGLYEQYF. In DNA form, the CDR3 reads TGTGCCAGCAGTTACAATACCGGGACTAGCGGGCTCTACGAGCAGTACTTC.

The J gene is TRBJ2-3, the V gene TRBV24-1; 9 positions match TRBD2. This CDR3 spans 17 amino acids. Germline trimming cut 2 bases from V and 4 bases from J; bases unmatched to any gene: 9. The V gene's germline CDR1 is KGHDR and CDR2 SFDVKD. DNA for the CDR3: TGTGCCACCAGTGATTCTCTACAGGGCGGGAGGGCAGATACGCAGTATTTT. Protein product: CATSDSLQGGRADTQYF.

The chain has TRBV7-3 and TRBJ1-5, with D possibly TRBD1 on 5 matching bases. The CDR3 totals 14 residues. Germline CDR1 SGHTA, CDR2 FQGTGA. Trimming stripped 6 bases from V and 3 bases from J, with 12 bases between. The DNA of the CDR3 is TGTGCCAGCAGTTCAGGGTCCCCCAATCAGCCCCAGCATTTT. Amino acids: CASSSGSPNQPQHF.

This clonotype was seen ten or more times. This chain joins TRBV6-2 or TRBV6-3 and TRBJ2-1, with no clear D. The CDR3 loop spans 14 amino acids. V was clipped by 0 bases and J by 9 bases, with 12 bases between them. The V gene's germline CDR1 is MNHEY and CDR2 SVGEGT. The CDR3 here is CASSYSRVASEQFF. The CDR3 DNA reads TGTGCCAGCAGTTACTCGAGAGTCGCGAGTGAGCAGTTCTTC.

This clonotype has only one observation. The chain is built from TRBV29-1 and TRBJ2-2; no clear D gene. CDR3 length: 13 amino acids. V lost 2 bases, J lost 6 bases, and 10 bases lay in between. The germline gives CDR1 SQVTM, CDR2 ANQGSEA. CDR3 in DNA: TGCAGCGTTGAATATATAGACCCCGGGGAGCTGTTTTTT. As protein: CSVEYIDPGELFF.

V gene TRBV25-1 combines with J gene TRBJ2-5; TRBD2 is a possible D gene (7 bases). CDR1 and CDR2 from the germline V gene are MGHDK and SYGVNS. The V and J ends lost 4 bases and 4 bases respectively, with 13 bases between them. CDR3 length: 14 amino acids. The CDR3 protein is CASSGGGWGETQYF. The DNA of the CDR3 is TGTGCCAGCAGTGGGGGGGGCTGGGGAGAGACCCAGTACTTC.

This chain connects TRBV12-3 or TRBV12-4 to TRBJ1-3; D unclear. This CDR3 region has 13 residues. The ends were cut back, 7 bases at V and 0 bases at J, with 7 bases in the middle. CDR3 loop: CASIRGSGNTIYF. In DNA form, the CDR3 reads TGTGCCAGCATCCGTGGCTCTGGAAACACCATATATTTT.

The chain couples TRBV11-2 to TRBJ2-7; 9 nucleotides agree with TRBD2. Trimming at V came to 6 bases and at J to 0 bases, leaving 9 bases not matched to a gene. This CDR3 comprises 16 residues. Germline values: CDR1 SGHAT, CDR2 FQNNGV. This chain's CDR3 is CASSARLADLSYEQYF. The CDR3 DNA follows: TGTGCCAGCAGTGCACGACTAGCGGACCTCTCCTACGAGCAGTACTTC.

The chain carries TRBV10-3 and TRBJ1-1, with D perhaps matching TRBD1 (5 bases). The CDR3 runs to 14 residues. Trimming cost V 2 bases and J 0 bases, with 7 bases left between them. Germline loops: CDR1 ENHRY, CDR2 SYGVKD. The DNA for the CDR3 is TGTGCCATCAGTGAGGACAGCTTGAACACTGAAGCTTTCTTT. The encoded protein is CAISEDSLNTEAFF.

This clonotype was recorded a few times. CDR3 in amino acids: CASSPVASGIQYF. CDR3 DNA sequence: TGCGCCAGCAGCCCGGTGGCTAGCGGCATTCAGTACTTC. The genes are TRBV5-1 and TRBJ2-4, with TRBD2 identical over 7 bases. This CDR3 has 13 amino acids. Trimming cost V 4 bases and J 9 bases; bases outside gene matches: 7. Per the germline V gene, CDR1 is SGHRS and CDR2 is YFSETQ.

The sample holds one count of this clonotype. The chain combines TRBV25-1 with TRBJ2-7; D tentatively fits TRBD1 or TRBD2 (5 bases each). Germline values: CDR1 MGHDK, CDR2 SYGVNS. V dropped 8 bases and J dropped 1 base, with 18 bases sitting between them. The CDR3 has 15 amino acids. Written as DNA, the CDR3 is TGTGCCAGCGCGAGCTCCCGGGACGGGTCCTACGAGCAGTACTTC. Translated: CASASSRDGSYEQYF.

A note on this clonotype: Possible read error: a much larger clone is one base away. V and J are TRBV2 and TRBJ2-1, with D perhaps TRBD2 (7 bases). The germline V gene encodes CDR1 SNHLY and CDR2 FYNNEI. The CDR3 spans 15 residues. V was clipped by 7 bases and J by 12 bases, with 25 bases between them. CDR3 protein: CASTLGGGGSHGQFF. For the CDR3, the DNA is TGTGCCAGCACTTTAGGGGGGGGCGGTAGCCACGGGCAGTTCTTC.

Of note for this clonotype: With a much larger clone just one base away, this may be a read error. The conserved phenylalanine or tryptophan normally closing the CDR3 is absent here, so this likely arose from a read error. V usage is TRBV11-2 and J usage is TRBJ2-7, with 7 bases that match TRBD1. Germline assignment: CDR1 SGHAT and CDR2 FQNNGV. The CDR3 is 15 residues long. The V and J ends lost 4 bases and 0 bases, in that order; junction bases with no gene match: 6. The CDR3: CASSSDRVFSYEQYI. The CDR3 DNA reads TGTGCCAGCAGCTCCGACAGGGTCTTCTCCTACGAGCAGTACATC.

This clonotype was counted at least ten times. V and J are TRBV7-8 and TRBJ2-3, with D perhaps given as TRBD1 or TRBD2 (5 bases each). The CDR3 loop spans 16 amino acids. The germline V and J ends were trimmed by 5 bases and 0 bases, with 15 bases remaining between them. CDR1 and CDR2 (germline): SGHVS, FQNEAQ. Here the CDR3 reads CASSERGRQSTDTQYF. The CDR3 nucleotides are TGTGCCAGCAGCGAGAGGGGTAGACAGAGCACAGATACGCAGTATTTT.

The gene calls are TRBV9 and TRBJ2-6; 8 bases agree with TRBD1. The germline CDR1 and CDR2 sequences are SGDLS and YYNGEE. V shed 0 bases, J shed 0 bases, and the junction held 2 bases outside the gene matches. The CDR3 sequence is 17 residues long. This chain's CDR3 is CASSVVTGASGANVLTF. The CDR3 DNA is TGTGCCAGCAGCGTAGTGACAGGGGCCTCTGGGGCCAACGTCCTGACTTTC.

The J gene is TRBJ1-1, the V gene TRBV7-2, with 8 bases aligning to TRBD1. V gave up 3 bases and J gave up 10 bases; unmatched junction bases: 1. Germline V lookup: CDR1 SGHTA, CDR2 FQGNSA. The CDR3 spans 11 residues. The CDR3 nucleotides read TGTGCCAGCAGCTTGGACAGGGCAGCTTTCTTT. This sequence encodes CASSLDRAAFF.

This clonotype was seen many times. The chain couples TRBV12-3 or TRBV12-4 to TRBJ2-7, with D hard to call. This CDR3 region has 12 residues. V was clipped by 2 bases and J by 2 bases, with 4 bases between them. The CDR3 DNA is TGTGCCAGCAGTTTAACCCCCTACGAGCAGTACTTC. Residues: CASSLTPYEQYF.